A selection of T cell receptor beta chains follows, all from one sample in a study of blood T cell repertoires in COVID-19. Libraries were prepared by immunoSEQ multiplex PCR; TCRdb keeps only in-frame clonotypes and omits some of them. The profile covers around 250,000 clones, with about 83% appearing a single time and around 6% taken by the ten largest. Sample: peripheral blood. The receptors stem from a woman older than 75 with COVID-19, enrolled during active disease. Both conserved end residues are part of each CDR3. The D gene is left open where the match is weak. Expanded clones are given a class, and other clones once, few, many or no size at all.

j_call,d_call,clone_size,v_call,cdr3_nt,cdr3_aa
TRBJ2-1,.,few,TRBV10-3,TGTGCCATCAGTGGAGGGCGGGAATCCTACAATGAGCAGTTCTTC,CAISGGRESYNEQFF
TRBJ1-1,TRBD1,.,TRBV11-3,TGTGCCAGTTACCATTGGGACAGGGGCACTGAAGCTTTCTTT,CASYHWDRGTEAFF
TRBJ2-2,.,.,TRBV6-5,TGTGCCAGCGGGACTCCGAACACCGGGGAGCTGTTTTTT,CASGTPNTGELFF
TRBJ1-3,TRBD1,.,TRBV10-3,TGTGCCATCAGTGAGACAGGGGGACCTGGAAACACCATATATTTT,CAISETGGPGNTIYF
TRBJ1-1,.,.,TRBV4-2,TGTGCCAGCAGCCTCGGAGAGGGCGTCCCCCTGAACACTGAAGCTTTCTTT,CASSLGEGVPLNTEAFF
TRBJ1-2,TRBD1,.,TRBV5-6,TGTGCCAGCAGCATGAGGGACAGGGGGTTGAACACCTTC,CASSMRDRGLNTF
TRBJ1-5,TRBD1,.,TRBV6-6,TGTGCCAGCACCGACAGGGTGGACAATCAGCCCCAGCATTTT,CASTDRVDNQPQHF
TRBJ1-1,TRBD1,.,TRBV2,TGTGCCAGCAGGGAGAGACAGGGGCGGAACACTGAAGCTTTCTTT,CASRERQGRNTEAFF
TRBJ1-2,TRBD1,.,TRBV6-1,TGTGCCAGCAGTGACCCCGACAGGGTCAATAACTATGGCTACACCTTC,CASSDPDRVNNYGYTF
TRBJ1-6,TRBD1,.,TRBV28,TGTGCCAGCAGCCCGCCGGGACAGAATTCACCCCTCCACTTT,CASSPPGQNSPLHF
TRBJ1-1,.,.,TRBV5-1,TGCGCCAGCAGCTTGCCCCAGAACACTGAAGCTTTCTTT,CASSLPQNTEAFF
TRBJ1-4,TRBD1,.,TRBV19,TGTGCCAGTAGTGATGGACAGGGGGCGGGTGAAAAACTGTTTTTT,CASSDGQGAGEKLFF
TRBJ1-2,.,.,TRBV18,TGTGCCAGCTCACCCCAGGGGACACTTGGCTACACCTTC,CASSPQGTLGYTF
TRBJ2-3,TRBD2,.,TRBV5-4,TGTGCCAGCAGCTCCACCCCCCTACTAGCGGGGGGCACAGATACGCAGTATTTT,CASSSTPLLAGGTDTQYF
TRBJ1-1,.,.,TRBV2,TGTGCCAGCAGTCTAGGACAGCTGAACACTGAAGCTTTCTTT,CASSLGQLNTEAFF
TRBJ2-2,TRBD2,once,TRBV7-3,TGTGCCAGCACCTTAAGCGGGGGAAACACCGGGGAGCTGTTTTTT,CASTLSGGNTGELFF
TRBJ1-4,.,.,TRBV3-1/TRBV3-2,TGTGCCAGCAAGAGAGGAGGAGGTGAAAAACTGTTTTTT,CASKRGGGEKLFF
TRBJ1-3,.,.,TRBV30,TGTGCCTGGAGTGTATTTGGGGGGAACACCATATATTTT,CAWSVFGGNTIYF
TRBJ1-1,.,.,TRBV7-9,TGTGCCAGCAGCTTTCTCCTAGACACTGAAGCTTTCTTT,CASSFLLDTEAFF
TRBJ1-4,.,.,TRBV28,TGTGCCAGCCTTGGCAGGGGCAGGGAAAAACTGTTTTTT,CASLGRGREKLFF
TRBJ2-5,TRBD2,.,TRBV3-1/TRBV3-2,TGTGCCAGCACCCCTAGCGGGGCTGGGGGGACCCAGTACTTC,CASTPSGAGGTQYF
TRBJ1-1,TRBD1,.,TRBV11-2,TGTGCCAGCAGTGGTCAGGGGGTGACTGAAGCTTTCTTT,CASSGQGVTEAFF
TRBJ2-1,TRBD1,.,TRBV5-4,TGTGCCAGCAGTTTGGGGACAGCTAACAATGAGCAGTTCTTC,CASSLGTANNEQFF
TRBJ2-2,.,.,TRBV18,TGTGCCAGCTCACCCCGGACAGATTCAACCGGGGAGCTGTTTTTT,CASSPRTDSTGELFF
TRBJ1-3,.,.,TRBV10-3,TGTGCCATCAGTGCCTACTCGGGGGGCTCTGGAAACACCATATATTTT,CAISAYSGGSGNTIYF
TRBJ1-6,TRBD1,.,TRBV3-1/TRBV3-2,TGTGCCAGCAGCCAAGCCGGAACAGGGGATAATTCACCCCTCCACTTT,CASSQAGTGDNSPLHF
TRBJ1-6,.,.,TRBV9,TGTGCCAGCAGCGTCAGGTTGCAGGATTCACCCCTCCACTTT,CASSVRLQDSPLHF
TRBJ2-1,.,.,TRBV9,TGTGCCAGCAGCCCACTCGCCCGTGGCTCCTACAATGAGCAGTTCTTC,CASSPLARGSYNEQFF
TRBJ2-3,TRBD2,.,TRBV7-2,TGTGCCAGCAGCTTAAGGAGCGGGGGCATCCCAGATACGCAGTATTTT,CASSLRSGGIPDTQYF
TRBJ1-2,.,.,TRBV19,TGTGCCAGTAGTATAAGTTGGGCAGGGAATAACTATGGCTACACCTTC,CASSISWAGNNYGYTF
TRBJ1-1,.,.,TRBV7-9,TGTGCCAGCAGCTTAGGGCAGGGTCGAGATGAAGCTTTCTTT,CASSLGQGRDEAFF
TRBJ1-1,.,.,TRBV19,TGTGCCAGTAGTATTTTAGTGGGGGGGAACACTGAAGCTTTCTTT,CASSILVGGNTEAFF
TRBJ1-1,TRBD1,once,TRBV19,TGTGCCAGTAGTCCTGACAGGGGTTACAGGGGAAACACTGAAGCTTTCTTT,CASSPDRGYRGNTEAFF
TRBJ2-5,.,.,TRBV9,TGTGCCAGCAGCGTCACCTTACAGGGCAAGGGTGATCAAGAGACCCAGTACTTC,CASSVTLQGKGDQETQYF
TRBJ1-1,.,.,TRBV6-2/TRBV6-3,TGTGCCAGCAGTTTGGGGAGTAACACTGAAGCTTTCTTT,CASSLGSNTEAFF
TRBJ2-7,.,.,TRBV5-1,TGCGCCAGCAGCTTGGCACAGGGTGGGCGAGACGAGCAGTACTTC,CASSLAQGGRDEQYF
TRBJ1-1,.,.,TRBV6-5,TGTGCCAGCAGCCCACAGGGTCCGGGGAACACTGAAGCTTTCTTT,CASSPQGPGNTEAFF
TRBJ1-5,.,.,TRBV6-1,TGTGCCAGCAGTGAATCCCCGCGGCAGCCCCAGCATTTT,CASSESPRQPQHF
TRBJ1-4,TRBD1,.,TRBV2,TGTGCCAGCGGCGGGACAGCATCAAATGAAAAACTGTTTTTT,CASGGTASNEKLFF
TRBJ1-1,.,.,TRBV25-1,TGTGCCAGCAGTGAGGGCAGGGGTCGTTTCACTGAAGCTTTCTTT,CASSEGRGRFTEAFF
TRBJ2-3,TRBD2,.,TRBV11-2,TGTGCCAGCAGCTTAGAAGGCGGGGGAATCACAGATACGCAGTATTTT,CASSLEGGGITDTQYF
TRBJ1-5,.,.,TRBV5-4,TGTGCCAGCAGCTACGGCGGCCAGAGCAATCAGCCCCAGCATTTT,CASSYGGQSNQPQHF
TRBJ1-4,TRBD1,few,TRBV6-5,TGTGCCAGCAGCTACAGGGGCTTAACTAATGAAAAACTGTTTTTT,CASSYRGLTNEKLFF
TRBJ1-1,.,.,TRBV6-6,TGTGCCAGCAGTTACTCGGCGGGGAACACTGAAGCTTTCTTT,CASSYSAGNTEAFF
TRBJ1-2,TRBD1,.,TRBV28,TGTGCCAGCAGGTATCAAAACCCGGGACAGGGAAATGGCTACACCTTC,CASRYQNPGQGNGYTF
TRBJ1-2,TRBD1,.,TRBV6-5,TGTGCCAGCAGATCGGGGGGACAGGGAGGATATGGCTACACCTTC,CASRSGGQGGYGYTF
TRBJ1-1,.,.,TRBV19,TGTGCCAGTAGTAACCGTGAGAGGGCTGAAGCTTTCTTT,CASSNRERAEAFF
TRBJ1-5,TRBD1,.,TRBV5-5,TGTGCCAGCAGCTTGGGGCAGGGGGGTGGCAATCAGCCCCAGCATTTT,CASSLGQGGGNQPQHF
TRBJ2-3,.,.,TRBV19,TGTGCCAGTAGTAGGTCGGCAGGGTACACAGATACGCAGTATTTT,CASSRSAGYTDTQYF
TRBJ2-1,TRBD1,.,TRBV29-1,TGCAGCGCCTCCGGGGACAGGTTGGGCAATGAGCAGTTCTTC,CSASGDRLGNEQFF
TRBJ1-4,.,.,TRBV27,TGTGCCAGCAGTTTATCGTACTTGGGGACAGAAAAACTGTTTTTT,CASSLSYLGTEKLFF
TRBJ2-7,.,.,TRBV6-5,TGTGCCAGCATATCCCCCCCCGAGCAGTACTTC,CASISPPEQYF
TRBJ2-7,.,.,TRBV3-1/TRBV3-2,TGTGCCAGCAGCCAATCTAGTCGGAACCCCCCCTACGAGCAGTACTTC,CASSQSSRNPPYEQYF
TRBJ1-4,TRBD1,.,TRBV7-9,TGTGCCAGCAGCTCCGACAGGGCCTCAACTAATGAAAAACTGTTTTTT,CASSSDRASTNEKLFF
TRBJ2-3,TRBD2,.,TRBV7-2,TGTGCCAGCCAGGAACGGGGGGGCCGAGTAGATACGCAGTATTTT,CASQERGGRVDTQYF